This T cell receptor beta chain is from a study of cytomegalovirus exposure and HLA in healthy donors. For this clone: The antigen is unknown. Germline and junction disagree at one end, which may indicate a read error.

The CDR3 totals 16 residues. Germline CDR1 SEHNR, CDR2 FQNEAQ (reference sequence). The PCR was carried out with 60 Vbeta primers and 13 Jbeta primers. The table came from immunoSEQ multiplex PCR; TCRdb's copy has only in-frame clones and leaves some out. The sample holds 95,000 to 100,000 clones, approximately 71% seen once. Study-level points and caveats: About 87% or about 30% of the time was how often most TCR beta V segments were productive, according to an earlier analysis. Researchers reportedly found TCR beta sequences accurately predicted most subjects' HLA-A and HLA-B alleles. An ancestry cluster, one associated with Asian ancestry, reportedly showed fewer N-insertions than the approximately 670-donor mean in a later analysis.

This sequence was found in a female donor in good health and CMV-seronegative. The chain is built from TRBV7-9 and TRBJ2-3; TRBD2 matches 11 bases. The sequenced sample was PBMCs. The CDR3 bases are TGTTCCAGCAGCTTAGAGACTAGCGGGGTGGGAGATACGCAGTATTTT. Its translation is CSSSLETSGVGDTQYF.